This T cell receptor beta chain came from a study of control samples from healthy donors and cancer patients. TCRdb's copy holds only in-frame clones and misses some; the assay was immunoSEQ multiplex PCR. Here the sample spans under 140,000 clones, roughly 88% being singletons. Looked up from germline, CDR1 is SGDLS and CDR2 is YYNGEE. This CDR3 region has 16 residues. With V trimmed by 0 bases and J by 6 bases, 10 bases remained unmatched. The chain carries TRBV9 and TRBJ2-7; 9 bases match TRBD2. This sequence was found in a woman between 55 and 75 years old with lung cancer. Sequencing input: PBMCs. CDR3 bases: TGTGCCAGCAGCGTAGGGCTAGCGGGATACGAGAGCGAGCAGTACTTC. Encoded protein: CASSVGLAGYESEQYF.